A single sample is the source of the 32 T cell receptor beta chains below, sequenced in a study of neurological immune-mediated disorders. MiXCR, applied by TCRdb to the 5' RACE reads, yields one record per CDR3 protein. The repertoire holds approximately 31,000 distinct CDR3 sequences, approximately 4.4% seen once, with more than 20% in the top ten. The sequencing sample was made of PBMCs. The receptors derive from a man younger than 35 in good health.

This clonotype came up many times. As DNA, the CDR3 is TGTGCCAGCAGCTTTTCCGGCGATGGCTACACCTTC. This codes for CASSFSGDGYTF. The chain has TRBV5-4 and TRBJ1-2; D is uncertain. The V gene's germline CDR1 is SGHNT and CDR2 YYREEE (reference sequence). There are 12 residues in the CDR3. V lost 2 bases, J lost 6 bases, and 8 bases lay in between.

This clonotype was counted at least ten times. The rearrangement links TRBV6-6 to TRBJ1-4; perhaps TRBD1 as D (6 bases). V was clipped by 5 bases and J by 4 bases, with 17 bases between them. The V gene's germline CDR1 is MNHNY and CDR2 SVGAGI (reference sequence). The CDR3 totals 16 residues. In DNA, the CDR3 is TGTGCCAGCAGTCCCCGACAGGTTGGGGGTAATGAAAAACTGTTTTTT. Translation: CASSPRQVGGNEKLFF.

This clonotype was picked up many times. The gene calls are TRBV2 and TRBJ1-2, with 10 positions matching TRBD1. The CDR3 loop spans 15 amino acids. V lost 6 bases and J lost 6; bases outside the gene matches: 10. Looked up from germline, CDR1 is SNHLY and CDR2 is FYNNEI. DNA for the CDR3: TGTGCCAGCAGGAAGGACAGGGGGTCCCTCGATGGCTACACCTTC. It codes for CASRKDRGSLDGYTF.

This clonotype occurred many times. The CDR3 reads CSAPPAGTKDEQFF. DNA of the CDR3: TGCAGCGCTCCTCCAGCGGGGACAAAAGATGAGCAGTTCTTC. The rearrangement uses TRBV29-1 and TRBJ2-1; TRBD2 is a possible D gene (7 bases). Germline CDR1 is SQVTM and CDR2 is ANQGSEA. The CDR3 is made up of 14 amino acids. The ends were cut back, 7 bases at V and 8 bases at J, with 21 bases in the middle.

This clonotype occurred many times. This chain connects TRBV5-1 to TRBJ2-5; no clear D. The CDR3 has 11 residues. Between the trimmed V and J ends, which lost 3 bases and 2 bases, there was a span of 2 bases. The germline gives CDR1 SGHRS, CDR2 YFSETQ. In DNA form, the CDR3 reads TGCGCCAGCAGCTGGCAAGAGACCCAGTACTTC. Encoded protein: CASSWQETQYF.

This clonotype was counted ten times or more. This chain joins TRBV25-1 and TRBJ2-7; 7 bases fit TRBD2. The trim removed 7 bases at V and 4 bases at J, leaving 10 bases unmatched. From germline, CDR1 is MGHDK and CDR2 SYGVNS. This CDR3 region has 14 residues. The CDR3 bases are TGTGCCAGCAACTTCGGGGGAGGGCTGTACGAGCAGTACTTC. This translates into CASNFGGGLYEQYF.

This clonotype was observed at least ten times. The rearrangement uses TRBV18 and TRBJ1-4; no clear D. V was cut by 2 bases and J by 6 bases, with 16 bases left in between. Germline CDR1 KGHSH, CDR2 LQKENI. This CDR3 is 16 amino acids long. The CDR3 DNA sequence: TGTGCCAGCTCACCAGAAAGTCCACAGAGGGATGAAAAACTGTTTTTT. It translates to CASSPESPQRDEKLFF.

Many counts were recorded for this clonotype. This chain links TRBV4-2 with TRBJ2-5; TRBD2 agrees at 7 bases. V shed 0 bases, J shed 2 bases, and the junction held 3 bases outside the gene matches. Germline V CDR1 and CDR2: LGHNA, YNFKEQ. The CDR3 is 15 residues long. The CDR3, as DNA: TGTGCCAGCAGCCAAGATGCGGGAGAACAAGAGACCCAGTACTTC. Its translation: CASSQDAGEQETQYF.

The sample holds many counts of this clonotype. The chain joins TRBV20-1 to TRBJ1-5; no reliable D call. CDR1 and CDR2 from the germline V gene are DFQATT and SNEGSKA (reference sequence). The length of the CDR3 is 14 residues. Trimming took 3 bases from V and 6 from J, leaving 15 bases between them. CDR3 in amino acids: CSASNSGRGQPQHF. The CDR3 DNA reads TGCAGTGCTAGTAACTCAGGTAGAGGTCAGCCCCAGCATTTT.

Worth noting for this clonotype: A much more abundant neighbour one base away suggests this may be a read error. The rearrangement joins TRBV7-3 to TRBJ1-2, with 7 bases fitting TRBD1. Germline-derived CDR1 and CDR2 are SGHTA and FQGTGA. The CDR3 runs 15 residues. CDR3 protein: CAISLRAGGDYGYTF. CDR3 DNA: TGTGCCATCAGCTTAAGGGCAGGGGGTGACTATGGCTACACCTTC.

A remark on this clonotype: This may be a read error, as it is one base from a much larger clone. The CDR3: CSADRDPVDIQYF. The CDR3 nucleotides read TGCAGTGCTGACCGGGATCCGGTGGACATTCAGTACTTC. The chain has TRBV20-1 and TRBJ2-4; TRBD2 might be the D (5 bases). This CDR3 comprises 13 residues. Trimming removed 5 bases at V and 8 bases at J, with 16 bases between. CDR1 and CDR2 from the germline V gene are DFQATT and SNEGSKA (reference sequence).

This clonotype is categorized as medium-sized (0.01 to 0.1%). The V call is TRBV4-1, the J call TRBJ1-6, with D possibly matching TRBD1 (6 bases). This CDR3 is 16 amino acids long. CDR1 is MGHRA and CDR2 is YSYEKL in the germline V gene. V was cut by 0 bases and J by 7 bases, with 13 bases left in between. The CDR3 is CASSQESTGTNSPLHF. CDR3 coding DNA: TGCGCCAGCAGCCAAGAGTCGACAGGAACGAATTCACCCCTCCACTTT.

This clonotype was seen ten or more times. J is TRBJ1-1 and V is TRBV20-1; D is perhaps TRBD1 (5 bases). V was cut by 6 bases and J by 0 bases, with 11 bases left in between. The length of the CDR3 is 13 residues. Germline V lookup: CDR1 DFQATT, CDR2 SNEGSKA (reference sequence). The CDR3 bases are TGCAGTGCAAAGACAGCCCTGAACACTGAAGCTTTCTTT. Translated, it gives CSAKTALNTEAFF.

This clonotype was counted at least ten times. The rearrangement joins TRBV6-6 to TRBJ2-7; possible D gene TRBD1, 6 bases. In germline, CDR1 is MNHNY, CDR2 SVGAGI (reference sequence). The CDR3 contains 14 residues. V lost 4 bases, J lost 2 bases, and 12 bases lay in between. The CDR3 sequence is CASSSQGYAYEQYF. The DNA for the CDR3 is TGTGCCAGCAGTTCACAGGGCTATGCCTACGAGCAGTACTTC.

The table lists this clonotype with many counts. The chain is built from TRBV25-1 and TRBJ1-4; D is ambiguous. CDR3 length equals 13 residues. Germline CDR1 and CDR2: MGHDK and SYGVNS. Trimming took 5 bases from V and 8 from J, leaving 12 bases between them. The CDR3 is CASSPPGREKLFF. Here the CDR3 DNA reads TGTGCCAGCAGTCCACCGGGCAGGGAAAAACTGTTTTTT.

This clonotype was counted ten times or more. The rearrangement joins TRBV10-3 to TRBJ2-6; 9 bases map to TRBD1. Germline V gene lookup returns CDR1 ENHRY and CDR2 SYGVKD. CDR3 length: 17 residues. V lost 7 bases to trimming and J lost 4 bases; unmatched junction nucleotides: 11. CDR3 DNA sequence: TGTGCCATCACCATCGAGGGGGACAGGGCCGGGGCCAACGTCCTGACTTTC. It encodes CAITIEGDRAGANVLTF.

This clonotype was found many times. This chain links TRBV5-1 with TRBJ2-2; 9 bases fit TRBD1. With 4 bases clipped from V and 9 bases from J, the junction kept 10 bases outside the gene matches. This CDR3 is built from 15 residues. CDR1 and CDR2 (germline): SGHRS, YFSETQ. CDR3 in DNA: TGCGCCAGCAGCACCGGGACAGGGTCAGTTCGGGAGCTGTTTTTT. Translating gives CASSTGTGSVRELFF. Filled out from reference TRBV5-1 and TRBJ2-2, the complete variable domain reads KAGVTQTPRYLIKTRGQQVTLSCSPISGHRSVSWYQQTPGQGLQFLFEYFSETQRNKGNFPGRFSGRQFSNSRSEMNVSTLELGDSALYLCASSTGTGSVRELFFGEGSRLTVL.

This clonotype was counted ten times or more. This chain uses TRBV7-8 with TRBJ1-5, with D tentatively TRBD1 (5 bases). V lost 1 base to trimming and J lost 6 bases, with 16 bases between them. The CDR3 is 16 residues long. Germline values: CDR1 SGHVS, CDR2 FQNEAQ. In DNA form, the CDR3 reads TGTGCCAGCAGCTTAGATTTCCGGGGCATCAGTCAGCCCCAGCATTTT. Protein sequence: CASSLDFRGISQPQHF.

This clonotype was counted many times. The gene calls are TRBV5-1 and TRBJ2-5; 8 bases fit TRBD2. V gave up 0 bases and J gave up 2 bases; unmatched junction bases: 6. The CDR3 runs 16 residues. CDR1 is SGHRS and CDR2 is YFSETQ in the germline V gene. The CDR3 DNA reads TGCGCCAGCAGCTTGGTTTTCGGCGGGGGGCAAGAGACCCAGTACTTC. Protein product: CASSLVFGGGQETQYF.

This clonotype was observed many times. The V and J genes are TRBV10-3 and TRBJ1-2, with D possibly matching TRBD1 (6 bases). V was cut by 10 bases and J by 4 bases, with 19 bases left in between. Per the germline V gene, CDR1 is ENHRY and CDR2 is SYGVKD. There are 14 residues in the CDR3. The CDR3 here is CATGPQGLVYGYTF. The CDR3 coding sequence is TGTGCCACCGGACCTCAGGGGCTGGTCTATGGCTACACCTTC.

This clonotype was observed at least ten times. The V call is TRBV6-5, the J call TRBJ2-7; D possibly uses TRBD1 or TRBD2 (5 bases each). Germline V lookup: CDR1 MNHEY, CDR2 SVGAGI. The CDR3 is 13 residues long. V was trimmed by 8 bases and J by 2 bases, leaving 13 bases between them. Written as DNA, the CDR3 is TGTGCCAGCGGGGGAGCTCCTACCTACGAGCAGTACTTC. This codes for CASGGAPTYEQYF.

This clonotype was observed many times. The V gene is TRBV5-1, the J gene TRBJ2-5; D unresolved. Germline V gene data show CDR1 as SGHRS and CDR2 as YFSETQ. The CDR3 covers 15 residues. V was cut by 2 bases and J by 1 base, with 12 bases left in between. The CDR3 nucleotides are TGCGCCAGCAGCTTATGGGCCCTCACCCAAGAGACCCAGTACTTC. Translated, it gives CASSLWALTQETQYF.

This clonotype was seen many times. The J gene is TRBJ1-3, the V gene TRBV5-6; D unclear. The CDR3 is made up of 13 amino acids. With 4 bases removed from V and 4 bases from J, the gap between germline ends came to 9 bases. The V gene's germline CDR1 is SGHDT and CDR2 YYEEEE. The CDR3 DNA is TGTGCCAGCAGCCTCCTACAGGGAAACACCATATATTTT. This translates into CASSLLQGNTIYF.

The sample holds many counts of this clonotype. The CDR3 DNA follows: TGTGCCAGCAGCTCCCGGACAGTTATGAACACTGAAGCTTTCTTT. Translating it yields CASSSRTVMNTEAFF. The chain carries TRBV7-4 and TRBJ1-1; possible D gene TRBD1, 6 bases. Germline CDR1 is SGHVT and CDR2 is SQSDAQ. V shed 4 bases and J shed 0 bases, with 12 bases lying between them. This CDR3 region has 15 residues.

This clonotype was seen at least ten times. The chain couples TRBV29-1 to TRBJ1-2, with TRBD1 matching 8 bases. The CDR3 consists of 13 residues. Trimming removed 7 bases from V and 6 bases from J; junction bases left unmatched: 10. Per the germline V gene, CDR1 is SQVTM and CDR2 is ANQGSEA. The CDR3 loop reads CSAIPRGLDGYTF. The CDR3, as DNA: TGCAGCGCCATACCCAGGGGGCTGGATGGCTACACCTTC.

This clonotype was counted many times. The chain couples TRBV5-1 to TRBJ2-3; D is uncertain. Trimming cost V 3 bases and J 4 bases, with 9 bases left between them. This CDR3 is built from 13 residues. The germline V gene encodes CDR1 SGHRS and CDR2 YFSETQ. The CDR3 loop reads CASSWSGSDTQYF. DNA for the CDR3: TGCGCCAGCAGCTGGAGTGGGTCAGATACGCAGTATTTT.

At least ten counts were recorded for this clonotype. This sequence joins TRBV9 and TRBJ1-2, with D hard to call. CDR3 length: 15 residues. Germline values: CDR1 SGDLS, CDR2 YYNGEE. Trimming removed 4 bases at V and 7 bases at J, with 20 bases between. In DNA form, the CDR3 reads TGTGCCAGCAGCACGTCCCCGGTCGGGGAAGGTGGCTACACCTTC. It yields the protein CASSTSPVGEGGYTF.

Details on this clonotype: A clone one base away is much larger, so this may be a read error. The chain employs TRBV20-1 and TRBJ2-7; TRBD1 might be the D (5 bases). V gave up 0 bases and J gave up 2 bases, with 20 bases separating them. CDR1 is DFQATT, CDR2 SNEGSKA, per germline (reference sequence). The CDR3 covers 17 residues. CDR3 sequence: CSARDNRWAKNPYEQYF. In DNA form, the CDR3 reads TGCAGTGCTAGAGATAACAGGTGGGCGAAAAATCCCTACGAGCAGTACTTC.

This clonotype was detected ten times or more. V is TRBV5-1 and J is TRBJ2-2; no definite D call. The CDR3 covers 16 residues. V dropped 3 bases and J dropped 3 bases, with 15 bases sitting between them. Germline lookup yields CDR1 SGHRS and CDR2 YFSETQ. The CDR3 bases are TGCGCCAGCAGCTGGAACCGGGTCTTAGACACCGGGGAGCTGTTTTTT. It specifies CASSWNRVLDTGELFF.

This clonotype was observed many times. The rearrangement uses TRBV20-1 and TRBJ2-7; maybe TRBD1 (6 bases). V dropped 6 bases and J dropped 3 bases, with 15 bases sitting between them. Germline CDR1 is DFQATT and CDR2 is SNEGSKA (reference sequence). The CDR3 spans 13 residues. The CDR3 loop is CSAQTGFDYEQYF. The CDR3 coding sequence is TGCAGTGCCCAGACAGGTTTCGACTACGAGCAGTACTTC.

This clonotype was detected ten times or more. This sequence joins TRBV20-1 and TRBJ1-3; D perhaps matches TRBD1 (6 bases). V lost 6 bases and J 3 bases, leaving 12 bases between the germline ends. From germline, CDR1 is DFQATT and CDR2 SNEGSKA (reference sequence). The CDR3 length is 13 residues. CDR3 sequence reads: CSAPRDNGNTIYF. Here the CDR3 DNA reads TGCAGTGCCCCCCGGGACAATGGAAACACCATATATTTT.

At least ten counts were recorded for this clonotype. The rearrangement joins TRBV10-3 to TRBJ1-3, with 7 bases fitting TRBD1. Germline loops: CDR1 ENHRY, CDR2 SYGVKD. The CDR3 length is 14 residues. V shed 5 bases, J shed 3 bases, and the junction held 4 bases outside the gene matches. Here the CDR3 DNA reads TGTGCCATCAGTTCACAGGGGAGTGGAAACACCATATATTTT. It translates to CAISSQGSGNTIYF.